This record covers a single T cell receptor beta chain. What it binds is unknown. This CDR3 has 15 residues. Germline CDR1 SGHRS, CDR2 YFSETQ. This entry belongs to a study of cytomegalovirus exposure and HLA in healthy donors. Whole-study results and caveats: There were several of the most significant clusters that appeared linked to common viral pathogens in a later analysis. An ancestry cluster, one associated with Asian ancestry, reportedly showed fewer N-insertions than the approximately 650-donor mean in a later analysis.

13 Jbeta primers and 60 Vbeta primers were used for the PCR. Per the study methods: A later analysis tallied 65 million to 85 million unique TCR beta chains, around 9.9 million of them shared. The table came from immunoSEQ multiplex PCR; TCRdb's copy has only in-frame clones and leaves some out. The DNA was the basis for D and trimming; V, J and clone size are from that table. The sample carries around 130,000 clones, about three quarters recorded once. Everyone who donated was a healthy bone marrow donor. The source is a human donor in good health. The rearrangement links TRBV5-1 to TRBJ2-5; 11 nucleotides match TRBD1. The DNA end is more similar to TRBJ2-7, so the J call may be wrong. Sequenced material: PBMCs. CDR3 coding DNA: TGCGCCAGCAGGTGGACCGGGACAGGGGGGGACGAGCAGTACTTC. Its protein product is CASRWTGTGGDEQYF.